The 9 T cell receptor beta chains below were found in one sample sequenced in a study of cytomegalovirus exposure and HLA in healthy donors. PCR employed 60 Vbeta and 13 Jbeta primers. Profiling relied on immunoSEQ multiplex PCR, and the TCRdb table lists in-frame clones only, not all of them. The profile shows tens of thousands of clones, about 87% of them singletons. The specimen was PBMCs. The receptors were sampled from a boy aged 5-17 years in good health and CMV-seronegative.

The chain couples TRBV19 to TRBJ2-2; 7 nucleotides agree with TRBD1. Looked up from germline, CDR1 is LNHDA and CDR2 is SQIVND (reference sequence). V lost 6 bases to trimming and J lost 2 bases; unmatched junction nucleotides: 6. This CDR3 spans 15 amino acids. Written as DNA, the CDR3 is TGTGCCAGTAGGCTCGACAGGGCAAACACCGGGGAGCTGTTTTTT. This sequence encodes CASRLDRANTGELFF.

V gene TRBV6-1 combines with J gene TRBJ2-1; 14 bases align to TRBD2. Germline V gives CDR1 MNHNS, CDR2 SASEGT. Trimming removed 7 bases from V and 8 bases from J; junction bases left unmatched: 7. This CDR3 has 15 amino acids. CDR3 sequence (DNA): TGTGCCAGCACCTCGACTAGCGGGGGGGGGTATGAGCAGTTCTTC. Amino acids: CASTSTSGGGYEQFF.

V is TRBV18 and J is TRBJ2-1; D gene uncertain. Germline CDR1 is KGHSH and CDR2 is LQKENI. Trimming pared 3 bases from V and 5 bases from J, leaving 8 bases between. CDR3 length equals 13 residues. The CDR3 sequence is CASSPLRDNEQFF. The CDR3 bases are TGTGCCAGCTCACCCCTCCGGGACAATGAGCAGTTCTTC.

This chain connects TRBV7-3 to TRBJ2-2, with D perhaps matching TRBD2 (6 bases). The CDR3 runs to 15 residues. Germline V gives CDR1 SGHTA, CDR2 FQGTGA. V was clipped by 1 base and J by 4 bases, with 10 bases between them. In DNA, the CDR3 is TGTGCCAGCAGCTTAAATACAGCGGGCACCGGGGAGCTGTTTTTT. This sequence encodes CASSLNTAGTGELFF.

The chain combines TRBV9 with TRBJ2-1; D is possibly TRBD2 (5 bases). Trimming pared 4 bases from V and 9 bases from J, leaving 17 bases between. This CDR3 region has 14 residues. Germline loops: CDR1 SGDLS, CDR2 YYNGEE. CDR3 in DNA: TGTGCCAGCAGCAGCGGCAGCAGCCTGGGTGAGCAGTTCTTC. It encodes CASSSGSSLGEQFF.

The rearrangement uses TRBV11-2 and TRBJ2-3; D is perhaps TRBD2 (6 bases). There are 14 residues in the CDR3. The V end was cut by 6 bases, the J end by 0 bases, with 10 bases between. Germline values: CDR1 SGHAT, CDR2 FQNNGV. The CDR3 DNA follows: TGTGCCAGCAGTCAGGGACTGAGCACAGATACGCAGTATTTT. It translates to CASSQGLSTDTQYF. The full variable domain, in which reference TRBV11-2 and TRBJ2-3 provide the parts outside the CDR3, is EAGVAQSPRYKIIEKRQSVAFWCNPISGHATLYWYQQILGQGPKLLIQFQNNGVVDDSQLPKDRFSAERLKGVDSTLKIQPAKLEDSAVYLCASSQGLSTDTQYFGPGTRLTVL.

The genes are TRBV11-2 and TRBJ2-5; weak D call: TRBD1 (6 bases). Trimming cost V 7 bases and J 5 bases, with 14 bases left between them. CDR1 and CDR2 from the germline V gene are SGHAT and FQNNGV. The CDR3 consists of 13 residues. CDR3 bases: TGTGCCAGCAACCGTCACAGGGATGAGACCCAGTACTTC. It translates to CASNRHRDETQYF.

The V gene is TRBV30, the J gene TRBJ2-1; D is unresolved. Between the trimmed V and J ends, which lost 0 bases and 7 bases, there was a span of 7 bases. CDR1 GTSNPN and CDR2 SVGIG come from the germline V gene (reference sequence). The CDR3 has 12 residues. CDR3 residues: CAWSVYWNEQFF. The DNA of the CDR3 is TGTGCCTGGAGTGTATACTGGAATGAGCAGTTCTTC. Full variable domain (outside the CDR3, taken from reference TRBV30 and TRBJ2-1): SQTIHQWPATLVQPVGSPLSLECTVEGTSNPNLYWYRQAAGRGLQLLFYSVGIGQISSEVPQNLSASRPQDRQFILSSKKLLLSDSGFYLCAWSVYWNEQFFGPGTRLTVL.

In regard to this clone: One end of the junction does not line up with germline, which may come from a read error. The genes are TRBV2 and TRBJ1-5, with 7 bases aligning to TRBD1. Germline V gives CDR1 SNHLY, CDR2 FYNNEI. CDR3 length: 15 amino acids. The CDR3 reads CASSEDRAYNQPQHF. The CDR3 DNA follows: TGTGCCAGCAGCGAAGACAGGGCATACAATCAGCCCCAGCATTTT.